Below, 32 T cell receptor beta chains from the same sample are listed, as sequenced in a study of cytomegalovirus exposure and HLA in healthy donors. Generated by immunoSEQ multiplex PCR, the TCRdb table keeps only in-frame clones and is missing some. The repertoire holds a few hundred thousand clones, with around 90% as singletons. Sequenced input: PBMCs. Every receptor here comes from a woman aged 25 to 39 in good health and CMV-seronegative.

J is TRBJ1-1 and V is TRBV28; maybe TRBD1 (6 bases). Germline V gene sequence: CDR1 MDHEN, CDR2 SYDVKM. CDR3 size: 15 residues. V was trimmed by 5 bases and J by 2 bases, leaving 15 bases between them. The CDR3 is CASSPYGQRNTEAFF. The CDR3 nucleotides read TGTGCCAGCAGTCCCTACGGACAGAGAAACACTGAAGCTTTCTTT.

This chain connects TRBV28 to TRBJ2-7; D remains unclear. The CDR3 sequence is 15 residues long. V was cut by 3 bases and J by 0 bases, with 12 bases left in between. Germline CDR1 and CDR2: MDHEN and SYDVKM. The CDR3 bases are TGTGCCAGCAGTTTGGTAGAGAGCGACTCCTACGAGCAGTACTTC. Translation: CASSLVESDSYEQYF.

A note on this clone: At one of its ends the junction is not consistent with the germline gene, which may arise from a read error. This sequence joins TRBV11-3 and TRBJ2-7; tentatively, D is TRBD2 (6 bases). CDR3 size: 14 residues. CDR1 is SGHNT and CDR2 is YENEEA in the germline V gene. In DNA form, the CDR3 reads TGTGCCAGCAGTTTAGGAGGGGACTCCTACGAGCAGTACTTC. Amino acids: CASSLGGDSYEQYF.

This clone was found once. The chain couples TRBV4-1 to TRBJ1-5, with 8 bases matching TRBD1. CDR3 length: 14 residues. The J segment lost 4 bases and the V segment lost 4 bases, leaving 3 bases of the junction unmatched. CDR1 is MGHRA and CDR2 is YSYEKL in the germline V gene. CDR3 region: CASSRGTGNQPQHF. CDR3 in DNA: TGCGCCAGCAGCCGTGGGACAGGTAATCAGCCCCAGCATTTT.

Here the CDR3 DNA reads TGTGCCAGCAGTTGGAGCGGGAGCCCCTCCTACGAGCAGTACTTC. Protein product: CASSWSGSPSYEQYF. This sequence joins TRBV27 and TRBJ2-7; 8 nucleotides match TRBD2. Germline values: CDR1 MNHEY, CDR2 SMNVEV (reference sequence). The CDR3 is made up of 15 amino acids. The V gene end was trimmed by 4 bases and the J gene end by 0 bases; junction bases not matched to a gene: 5.

The chain has TRBV5-6 and TRBJ1-5, with 8 bases fitting TRBD1. The CDR3 is 16 amino acids. Germline CDR1 reads SGHDT; CDR2 reads YYEEEE. The trim removed 4 bases at V and 3 bases at J, leaving 9 bases unmatched. CDR3 loop: CASSIRGQALNQPQHF. CDR3 in DNA: TGTGCCAGCAGCATCCGGGGACAGGCCCTCAATCAGCCCCAGCATTTT.

The chain carries TRBV18 and TRBJ2-5; no definite D call. The CDR3 consists of 12 residues. Trimming took off 4 bases at V and 4 bases at J, with 7 bases between the two ends. CDR1 and CDR2 from the germline V gene are KGHSH and LQKENI. The chain's CDR3 is CASSLLLETQYF. The CDR3 region has the DNA TGTGCCAGCTCACTCCTCTTAGAGACCCAGTACTTC. Using reference TRBV18 and TRBJ2-5 for the parts outside the CDR3, the full variable domain is NAGVMQNPRHLVRRRGQEARLRCSPMKGHSHVYWYRQLPEEGLKFMVYLQKENIIDESGMPKERFSAEFPKEGPSILRIQQVVRGDSAAYFCASSLLLETQYFGPGTRLLVL.

The gene calls are TRBV7-6 and TRBJ1-4; no clear D gene. This CDR3 has 15 amino acids. Germline CDR1 reads SGHVS; CDR2 reads FNYEAQ. V lost 5 bases and J 12 bases, leaving 22 bases between the germline ends. This CDR3 is CASSASSTQSVELFF. Here the CDR3 DNA reads TGTGCCAGCAGCGCTTCTAGCACGCAGTCCGTTGAACTGTTTTTT.

The chain is built from TRBV4-1 and TRBJ1-5; D uncertain. Germline loops: CDR1 MGHRA, CDR2 YSYEKL. The V end was cut by 3 bases, the J end by 7 bases, with 16 bases between. This CDR3 is built from 15 residues. The CDR3 nucleotides read TGCGCCAGCAGCCACCCCGAGAAGGGTCGACAGCCCCAGCATTTT. Amino acid sequence: CASSHPEKGRQPQHF.

Of note for this clone: The sample carries other DNA sequences with the same CDR3. This sequence joins TRBV27 and TRBJ2-7; D is undetermined. V was pared by 2 bases and J by 0 bases, with 5 bases between. Germline V gives CDR1 MNHEY, CDR2 SMNVEV (reference sequence). This CDR3 spans 13 amino acids. Written as DNA, the CDR3 is TGTGCCAGCAGTTTAGGAATCTCCTACGAGCAGTACTTC. Protein sequence: CASSLGISYEQYF.

The V gene is TRBV11-3, the J gene TRBJ2-3, with TRBD2 matching over 9 bases. V lost 1 base to trimming and J lost 2 bases; unmatched junction nucleotides: 4. The length of the CDR3 is 16 residues. Germline lookup yields CDR1 SGHNT and CDR2 YENEEA. Written as DNA, the CDR3 is TGTGCCAGCAGCTTAGGAGGCGGGAGGGCCACAGATACGCAGTATTTT. Translated, it gives CASSLGGGRATDTQYF.

This clone came up once. This chain joins TRBV27 and TRBJ1-1; D is unclear. The CDR3 runs 13 residues. V gave up 2 bases and J gave up 1 base, with 5 bases separating them. Germline assignment: CDR1 MNHEY and CDR2 SMNVEV (reference sequence). The CDR3 sequence: CASSLRENTEAFF. DNA of the CDR3: TGTGCCAGCAGTTTAAGGGAGAACACTGAAGCTTTCTTT.

The chain couples TRBV5-4 to TRBJ2-1; perhaps TRBD2 as D (5 bases). Between the trimmed V and J ends, which lost 1 base and 1 base, there was a span of 12 bases. The CDR3 length is 16 residues. The V gene's germline CDR1 is SGHNT and CDR2 YYREEE (reference sequence). CDR3 region: CASSLMISGSYNEQFF. For the CDR3, the DNA is TGTGCCAGCAGCTTGATGATAAGCGGTTCCTACAATGAGCAGTTCTTC.

Regarding this clone: The junction departs from germline at one end; a sequencing error may be responsible. The gene calls are TRBV29-1 and TRBJ1-4; TRBD1 is a possible D gene (5 bases). This CDR3 spans 12 amino acids. Germline V gives CDR1 SQVTM, CDR2 ANQGSEA. CDR3 bases: TGCAGCGTTGAATTGGGTCGCGGGGACCGGCTCTTT. This translates into CSVELGRGDRLF.

The chain links TRBV2 to TRBJ2-1, with a possible D match to TRBD1 (6 bases). The CDR3 sequence is 14 residues long. Germline values: CDR1 SNHLY, CDR2 FYNNEI. Trimming removed 4 bases from V and 4 bases from J, with 11 bases in between. CDR3 in amino acids: CASSGNRGYNEQFF. CDR3 bases: TGTGCCAGCAGTGGGAATAGGGGGTACAATGAGCAGTTCTTC.

The chain carries TRBV27 and TRBJ2-1; TRBD1 aligns across 8 bases. With 7 bases clipped from V and 9 bases from J, the junction kept 8 bases outside the gene matches. CDR1 and CDR2 (germline): MNHEY, SMNVEV (reference sequence). The CDR3 is 13 amino acids. The CDR3 nucleotides are TGTGCCAGCACCTTCTCAGGACAGGGTGAGCAGTTCTTC. Its translation: CASTFSGQGEQFF.

This clone was detected only once. The chain links TRBV11-2 to TRBJ1-1; weak D call: TRBD1 (5 bases). Per the germline V gene, CDR1 is SGHAT and CDR2 is FQNNGV. Trimming cost V 5 bases and J 6 bases, with 16 bases left between them. The CDR3 sequence is 14 residues long. The CDR3 sequence: CASSRDRLQAEAFF. CDR3 nucleotides: TGTGCCAGCAGCCGGGACCGCCTTCAAGCTGAAGCTTTCTTT.

The chain recombines TRBV29-1 with TRBJ2-7, with 12 bases aligning to TRBD2. The CDR3 contains 13 residues. The germline gives CDR1 SQVTM, CDR2 ANQGSEA. Trimming at V came to 7 bases and at J to 3 bases, leaving 4 bases not matched to a gene. CDR3 protein: CSGVTSGSYEQYF. The CDR3 DNA reads as TGCAGCGGTGTGACTAGCGGGAGCTACGAGCAGTACTTC.

This chain links TRBV20-1 with TRBJ2-1, with D uncertain. The CDR3 is 11 residues long. Germline V gene data show CDR1 as DFQATT and CDR2 as SNEGSKA (reference sequence). V lost 5 bases and J 5 bases, leaving 7 bases between the germline ends. For the CDR3, the DNA is TGCAGTGCTTTTAATAACAATGAGCAGTTCTTC. As protein: CSAFNNNEQFF.

Only a few counts were recorded for this clone. CDR3 nucleotide sequence: TGCGCCAGCAGCCAAGACAATTGGCGGGACATCGCACGCCGGCACACAGATACGCAGTATTTT. Its translation is CASSQDNWRDIARRHTDTQYF. This chain connects TRBV4-3 to TRBJ2-3, with D perhaps assigned TRBD1 or TRBD2 (6 bases each). Germline assignment: CDR1 LGHNA and CDR2 YSLEER. The CDR3 runs to 21 residues. Trimming took 0 bases from V and 2 from J, leaving 27 bases between them.

This clone was recorded once. CDR3 loop: CASRDKALGEQYF. In DNA form, the CDR3 reads TGTGCCAGCAGGGACAAAGCCCTCGGCGAGCAGTACTTC. J is TRBJ2-7 and V is TRBV7-9; D may be TRBD1 (5 bases). There are 13 residues in the CDR3. The V and J ends lost 6 bases and 6 bases respectively, with 15 bases between them. In germline, CDR1 is SEHNR, CDR2 FQNEAQ (reference sequence).

CDR3 nucleotides: TGTGCCAGCAGCCCCCCCGGGACTACATACAATGAGCAGTTCTTC. Translated: CASSPPGTTYNEQFF. The rearrangement links TRBV7-9 to TRBJ2-1; 7 bases match TRBD2. Looked up from germline, CDR1 is SEHNR and CDR2 is FQNEAQ (reference sequence). Trimming at V came to 5 bases and at J to 4 bases, leaving 8 bases not matched to a gene. This CDR3 spans 15 amino acids. Full variable domain (remainder filled in from reference TRBV7-9 and TRBJ2-1): DTGVSQNPRHKITKRGQNVTFRCDPISEHNRLYWYRQTLGQGPEFLTYFQNEAQLEKSRLLSDRFSAERPKGSFSTLEIQRTEQGDSAMYLCASSPPGTTYNEQFFGPGTRLTVL.

About this clone itself: Other DNA sequences in the same sample also yield this CDR3. The V gene is TRBV28, the J gene TRBJ1-2; D not resolved. V shed 6 bases and J shed 2 bases, with 10 bases lying between them. The CDR3 length is 13 residues. The V gene's germline CDR1 is MDHEN and CDR2 SYDVKM. Written as DNA, the CDR3 is TGTGCCAGCAGCAGTGGGGTAAACTATGGCTACACCTTC. Translating gives CASSSGVNYGYTF.

This clone was seen just once. The J gene is TRBJ2-1, the V gene TRBV7-2, with 11 bases fitting TRBD2. Germline values: CDR1 SGHTA, CDR2 FQGNSA. This CDR3 is 14 amino acids long. Unmatched junction bases numbered 6, after V lost 7 bases and J lost 7 bases. CDR3 sequence reads: CASTLLAGVNEQFF. In DNA, the CDR3 is TGTGCCAGCACCCTACTAGCGGGAGTTAATGAGCAGTTCTTC.

This clone was observed a single time. V gene TRBV6-5 combines with J gene TRBJ2-1; D is ambiguous. Per the germline V gene, CDR1 is MNHEY and CDR2 is SVGAGI. V dropped 3 bases and J dropped 7 bases, with 10 bases sitting between them. The CDR3 loop spans 13 amino acids. This CDR3 reads CASSYGTKNEQFF. The CDR3 DNA reads TGTGCCAGCAGTTATGGTACTAAGAATGAGCAGTTCTTC.

This clone showed up just once. This chain uses TRBV5-3 with TRBJ2-4, with 11 bases fitting TRBD1. TRBV5-3 is an ORF, with its function uncertain. The J segment lost 2 bases and the V segment lost 4 bases, leaving 5 bases of the junction unmatched. The CDR3 covers 16 residues. In DNA form, the CDR3 reads TGTGCCAGAAGCCACGGACAGGGGGCGACCAAAAACATTCAGTACTTC. It codes for CARSHGQGATKNIQYF.

This sequence joins TRBV4-1 and TRBJ2-7; 11 nucleotides match TRBD2. This CDR3 spans 15 amino acids. The V segment lost 3 bases and the J segment 4 bases; nucleotides outside the gene matches: 5. Looked up from germline, CDR1 is MGHRA and CDR2 is YSYEKL. Here the CDR3 DNA reads TGCGCCAGCAGCCATCTAGCGGGAGGAGGTTACGAGCAGTACTTC. Its translation: CASSHLAGGGYEQYF.

The rearrangement links TRBV2 to TRBJ2-3, with D tentatively TRBD1 or TRBD2 (6 bases each). From germline, CDR1 is SNHLY and CDR2 FYNNEI. This CDR3 contains 14 residues. Trimming cost V 4 bases and J 3 bases, with 11 bases left between them. This CDR3 reads CASSVGGGTDTQYF. The CDR3 nucleotides are TGTGCCAGCAGTGTAGGGGGAGGTACAGATACGCAGTATTTT.

This clone was counted between two and nine times. The genes are TRBV7-2 and TRBJ2-7; 9 nucleotides line up with TRBD2. V lost 5 bases to trimming and J lost 5 bases; unmatched junction nucleotides: 10. The CDR3 sequence is 15 residues long. Germline CDR1 reads SGHTA; CDR2 reads FQGNSA. CDR3 bases: TGTGCCAGCAGCCATCCGGGACTAGCACGCAACGAGCAGTACTTC. This gives the protein CASSHPGLARNEQYF.

A few counts support this clone. The chain joins TRBV27 to TRBJ2-7, with D tentatively TRBD2 (5 bases). Germline V lookup: CDR1 MNHEY, CDR2 SMNVEV (reference sequence). The CDR3 totals 12 residues. The V gene lost 7 bases and the J gene lost 6 bases, with 13 bases spanning the gap. The CDR3 protein is CASNTGSSEQYF. Written as DNA, the CDR3 is TGTGCCAGCAACACGGGGAGCAGCGAGCAGTACTTC.

The chain has TRBV4-2 and TRBJ2-3; 11 positions match TRBD2. The J segment lost 4 bases and the V segment lost 0 bases, leaving 9 bases of the junction unmatched. Germline CDR1 reads LGHNA; CDR2 reads YNFKEQ. This CDR3 is 18 amino acids long. DNA for the CDR3: TGTGCCAGCAGCCAAGATTTTGGAGTAGCGGGAGGGCCAGATACGCAGTATTTT. As protein: CASSQDFGVAGGPDTQYF.

The chain employs TRBV7-6 and TRBJ2-5; TRBD1 agrees at 7 bases. Trimming took 0 bases from V and 4 from J; bases not matched to a gene: 8. Germline V gives CDR1 SGHVS, CDR2 FNYEAQ. This CDR3 is 16 amino acids long. The CDR3 nucleotides are TGTGCCAGCAGCTTAGCGAGAGGGGGCCAGGGAGAGACCCAGTACTTC. Translated: CASSLARGGQGETQYF.